This TCR beta chain comes out of a study of shared clonotypes between healthy human individuals. Study findings and constraints: Represented diversity, genetic and exposure-history alike, was limited by few donors. Even with large depth, rarefaction showed that sorted-subset sequencing was incomplete.

CDR3 length equals 16 residues. The germline V gene encodes CDR1 MNHEY and CDR2 SMNVEV (reference sequence). V lost 6 bases to trimming and J lost 2 bases; unmatched junction nucleotides: 12. In the naive CD8 group, cells lacked CD45RO and were positively selected for CCR7, so terminally differentiated effector memory CD45RA+ cells were left out. Everyone who donated was a Caucasian adult who lived in Nashville, Tennessee. This clone has a single count. The antigen is not known. Tens of thousands of T cell genomes (approximately 180 ng DNA) went into each sorted-subset replicate. Repertoires were generated with immunoSEQ multiplex PCR, while TCRdb's copy carries only in-frame clones and drops some. The sample lists around 2,000,000 clones; around 96% were seen once.

The sequenced sample was naive CD8+ T cells sorted from blood. The V call is TRBV27, the J call TRBJ2-7; 8 bases are shared with TRBD2. This TCR came from a man aged 18 to 29 in good health. CDR3 nucleotide sequence: TGTGCCAGCAGCCCCCTTCTAGCTAGCGGGCCCTACGAGCAGTACTTC. This translates into CASSPLLASGPYEQYF.